This record concerns one TCR beta chain sequence. This clonotype was observed a few times. Which antigen it targets is not known. Base qualities are not at hand, and no much larger clone is one base apart. The sample comes from a study of T-cell memory formation after mild COVID-19 (dated by TCRdb to the early 2020s). For the wider study: Most TCR sequence clusters were specific to one of the two donors. T-cell clones expanding and contracting after mild COVID-19 in a couple of donors were tracked by longitudinal TCRalpha and TCRbeta repertoire sequencing. Two young, previously healthy adult volunteers, one female and one male, were included in the cohort. Study-wide findings and limitations: The study covered only two mild cases, and larger cohorts including severe cases with pre-infection samples were considered necessary. Contracting CD4+ clones were found mainly in CM and EM memory subsets, while CD8+ clones were enriched in EMRA. Some responding clones were detected in pre-infection memory, suggesting pre-existing cross-reactive memory T cells joined the SARS-CoV-2 response. Clones that contracted from day 15 to 85 showed balanced CD4/CD8 phenotypes, whereas a second wave of clones that expanded from day 15 to 37 leaned towards CD4+. SARS-CoV-2 specificity was not confirmed for the second-wave clones peaking on day 37.

Trimming costs V 4 bases and J 1 base, and their ends lie 10 bases apart. The germline V gene encodes CDR1 SEHNR and CDR2 FQNEAQ (reference sequence). Its CDR3 holds 14 amino acids, cysteine through phenylalanine. The read is trimmed to its CDR3 DNA, 42 bases read in frame from base 1. The sequencer listed for this sample is Illumina NovaSeq 6000. Using 5'RACE with constant-segment primers, TCRalpha and TCRbeta cDNA libraries were constructed, with sample barcodes and unique molecular identifiers added in the process. RNA was extracted from every sample with Trizol reagent. The libraries were amplified in two PCR steps, and the second step added a second sample barcode and Illumina TruSeq adapters. Sequencing of the libraries was done on an Illumina NovaSeq, producing 2 x 150 bp paired-end reads. Processing in the source paper ran as follows. Reads were demultiplexed and collapsed into UMI-guided consensus sequences with migec v1.2.7. Using mixcr v2.1.11, UMI consensuses were aligned to TRA and TRB V and J templates and then assembled into clonotypes. A clonotype was counted as expanded or contracted only if both edgeR and NoisET called the change significant, with noise models trained on biological replicates. For edgeR calls, the thresholds were a false discovery rate-adjusted p below 0.01 and a log2 fold-change of 1. As an exploratory analysis of dynamics, PCA with hierarchical clustering was applied to max-normalized trajectories of the 1000 most abundant clonotypes. Separately sequenced CD4+ and CD8+ repertoires were used to assign the CD4 or CD8 phenotype of responding clones. TCRdb passed the public sequencing reads through fastp at Q25 and MiXCR, retaining productive beta sequences. One record per CDR3 amino acid sequence lists the most common genes and DNA. TCRdb's processing, not the authors' own work, is the source of the V and J calls. The sample table records 280,000 or so distinct CDR3 sequences; 15% to 20% of these occur just once. The ten largest clonotypes hold roughly 23% of the sample.

PBMCs were isolated by Ficoll-Paque density gradient centrifugation. The sample comprised PBMCs or a T cell subset sorted from them (not recorded which). This chain is built from TRBV7-9 and TRBJ1-1; TRBD1 is a weak D gene call, 5 bases matching. This receptor was taken from a man between 18 and 29 years old who had mild COVID-19 (a few samples of this study predate the infection). The sample titles of this study are shuffled in the database, so cell type and time point are left out; the donor was told from shared clones. The CDR3 reads as follows: CASSSGTENTEAFF. The DNA reads TGTGCCAGCAGCTCCGGGACCGAGAACACTGAAGCTTTCTTT.